This TCR beta chain stems from a study of T cells in Graves' hyperthyroidism and ophthalmopathy. Study-wide context: Peripheral blood was obtained at initial diagnosis, preceding any treatment.

Based on clinical symptoms, serum thyroxine and TRAb, thyroid ultrasound and orbital computed tomography, diagnoses were reached. This clonotype has a count of ten or more. Antigen: not known. The germline CDR1 and CDR2 sequences are LNHDA and SQIVND (reference sequence). This CDR3 is 17 amino acids long. V shed 2 bases and J 3 bases; nucleotides not matched to a gene: 7. Using RNA transcripts as the source, TCR beta CDR3 regions were amplified. In the first-round RT-PCR of the TCR CDR3, the HTBI primer set was used. Each CDR3 protein gets one entry after TCRdb re-called the multiplex PCR reads with MiXCR. The repertoire includes approximately 710,000 distinct CDR3 sequences, about 18% of them detected once, and 15% to 19% sits in the top ten. Whole-study results and caveats: A model of 13 V-J pairs discriminated ophthalmopathy from stable hyperthyroidism. Most expanded thyroid clonotypes above 0.001 recurred in blood.

The receptor's source is a man in his fifties with Graves' hyperthyroidism. This chain uses TRBV19 with TRBJ2-2; TRBD2 matches 9 bases. The source material was blood. CDR3 in amino acids: CASSIRIAGVHTGELFF. In nucleotides, the CDR3 is TGTGCCAGTAGTATAAGGATAGCGGGAGTTCACACCGGGGAGCTGTTTTTT.